This T cell receptor (beta chain) was identified in a study of OX40 agonist ivuxolimab in advanced cancers. At the level of the study: It was ivuxolimab, an agonistic anti-OX40 (CD134) antibody, that patients were treated with. Dose-escalation subjects each had hepatocellular carcinoma, melanoma, renal cell or head and neck cancer. Partial responses were achieved by three patients, one with hepatocellular carcinoma and two with cutaneous melanoma. Study-level findings and limits: Among the lowest peripheral clonal expansion occurred in 0.1-3.0 mg/kg partial responders.

Trimming took 6 bases from V and 2 from J, leaving 17 bases between them. The germline CDR1 and CDR2 sequences are MNHEY and SMNVEV (reference sequence). The CDR3 runs to 15 residues. Note on this clone: Its antigen is unknown.

Method: immunoSEQ multiplex PCR; TCRdb's copy keeps in-frame clones and lacks some. The table has about 96,000 clones, 84% seen once; the top ten hold approximately 5.5%. This sequence was found in an adult with an advanced solid tumor such as melanoma, head and neck, liver or kidney cancer. Sequenced here: CD4+ or CD8+ T cells sorted from blood, sampled in a trial of the OX40 agonist ivuxolimab. V gene TRBV27 combines with J gene TRBJ2-7, with D possibly called TRBD1 or TRBD2 (8 bases each). For the CDR3, the DNA is TGTGCCAGCAGCCGGGAGGGGACAGGAGCCTACGAGCAGTACTTC. This translates into CASSREGTGAYEQYF.